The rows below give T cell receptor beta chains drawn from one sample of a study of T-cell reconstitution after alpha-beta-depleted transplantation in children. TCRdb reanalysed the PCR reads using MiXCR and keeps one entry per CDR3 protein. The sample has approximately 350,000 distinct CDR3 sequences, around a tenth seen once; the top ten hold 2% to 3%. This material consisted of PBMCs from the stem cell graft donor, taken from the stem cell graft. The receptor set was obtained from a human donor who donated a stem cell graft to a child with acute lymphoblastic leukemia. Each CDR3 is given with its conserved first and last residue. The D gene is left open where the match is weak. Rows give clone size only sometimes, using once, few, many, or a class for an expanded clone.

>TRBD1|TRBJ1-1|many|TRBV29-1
CSVGDRGRMNTEAFF
TGCAGCGTGGGGGACAGGGGACGTATGAACACTGAAGCTTTCTTT
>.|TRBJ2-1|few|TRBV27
CASKLSGTAYNEQFF
TGTGCCAGCAAACTCAGCGGGACAGCTTACAATGAGCAGTTCTTC
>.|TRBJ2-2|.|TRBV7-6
CASSITDSYTGELFF
TGTGCCAGCAGCATAACGGACAGTTACACCGGGGAGCTGTTTTTT
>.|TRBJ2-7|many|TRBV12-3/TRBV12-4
CASSLTQGSYEQYF
TGTGCCAGCAGTTTAACGCAGGGATCCTACGAGCAGTACTTC
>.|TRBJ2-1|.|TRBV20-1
CSARDQPDNEQFF
TGCAGTGCTAGAGATCAACCAGATAATGAGCAGTTCTTC
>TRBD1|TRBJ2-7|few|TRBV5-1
CASSLGDRGREQYF
TGCGCCAGCAGCTTGGGGGACAGGGGTCGCGAGCAGTACTTC
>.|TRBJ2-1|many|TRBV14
CASSLYRSSYNEQFF
TGTGCCAGCAGCCTATACAGGAGCTCCTACAATGAGCAGTTCTTC
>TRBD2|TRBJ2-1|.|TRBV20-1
CSAETRGQAGATYNEQFF
TGCAGTGCCGAGACACGGGGGCAAGCGGGAGCAACCTACAATGAGCAGTTCTTC
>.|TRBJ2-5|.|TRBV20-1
CSARAGVRETQYF
TGCAGTGCTAGAGCGGGGGTTAGGGAGACCCAGTACTTC
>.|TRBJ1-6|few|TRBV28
CASRPYQGQHSPLHF
TGTGCCAGCAGACCGTACCAGGGGCAGCATTCACCCCTCCACTTT
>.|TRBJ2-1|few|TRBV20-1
CSAITPSAYNEQFF
TGCAGTGCCATTACGCCTAGCGCTTACAATGAGCAGTTCTTC
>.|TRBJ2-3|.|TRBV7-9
CASSSSPAGSTDTQYF
TGTGCCAGCAGCTCCAGCCCGGCCGGGAGCACAGATACGCAGTATTTT
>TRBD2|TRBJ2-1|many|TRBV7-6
CASSLGLAAEQFF
TGTGCCAGCAGCTTAGGACTAGCCGCTGAGCAGTTCTTC
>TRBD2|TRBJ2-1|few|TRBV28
CASSFPGEGSYNEQFF
TGTGCCAGCAGTTTCCCCGGGGAGGGCTCTTACAATGAGCAGTTCTTC
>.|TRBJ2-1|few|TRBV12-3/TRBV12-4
CASSSTGQTYNEQFF
TGTGCCAGCAGTTCCACGGGACAAACGTACAATGAGCAGTTCTTC
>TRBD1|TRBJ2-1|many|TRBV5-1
CASSLAGQGANEQFF
TGCGCCAGCAGCTTGGCTGGACAGGGGGCCAATGAGCAGTTCTTC
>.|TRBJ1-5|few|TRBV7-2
CASSRQYGSNQPQHF
TGTGCCAGCAGTCGACAGTATGGAAGCAATCAGCCCCAGCATTTT
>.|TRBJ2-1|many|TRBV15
CATSRVVDHEQFF
TGTGCCACCAGCAGAGTAGTGGACCATGAGCAGTTCTTC
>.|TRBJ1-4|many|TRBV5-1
CASSLGANEKLFF
TGCGCCAGCAGCTTGGGGGCTAATGAAAAACTGTTTTTT
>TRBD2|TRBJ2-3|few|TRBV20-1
CSARTSGTSTDTQYF
TGCAGTGCTAGGACTAGCGGGACTAGCACAGATACGCAGTATTTT
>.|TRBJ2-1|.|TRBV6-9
CASGPLGLIKYNEQFF
TGTGCCAGCGGGCCCCTCGGACTTATTAAATACAATGAGCAGTTCTTC
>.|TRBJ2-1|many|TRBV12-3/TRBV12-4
CASSLGSEQFF
TGTGCCAGCAGTTTGGGGTCTGAGCAGTTCTTC
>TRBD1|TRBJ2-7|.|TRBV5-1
CASSPWTGIPYEQYF
TGCGCCAGCAGCCCCTGGACAGGGATCCCGTACGAGCAGTACTTC
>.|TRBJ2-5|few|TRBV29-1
CSVEEARETQYF
TGCAGCGTTGAAGAAGCCCGAGAGACCCAGTACTTC
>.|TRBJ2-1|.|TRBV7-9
CASSLQGAEQFF
TGTGCCAGCAGCTTACAGGGCGCGGAGCAGTTCTTC
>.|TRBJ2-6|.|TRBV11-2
CASSVRVTGANVLTF
TGTGCCAGCAGCGTGCGGGTGACTGGGGCCAACGTCCTGACTTTC
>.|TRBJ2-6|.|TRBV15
CATSPRFGPASTILTF
TGTGCCACCAGCCCCCGATTTGGCCCCGCAAGTACGATCCTGACTTTC
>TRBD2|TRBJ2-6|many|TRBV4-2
CASSHSGRGPWANVLTF
TGTGCCAGCAGCCACAGCGGGAGGGGGCCCTGGGCCAACGTCCTGACTTTC
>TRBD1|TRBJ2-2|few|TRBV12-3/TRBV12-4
CASSFFDRATGELFF
TGTGCCAGCAGTTTTTTCGACAGGGCCACCGGGGAGCTGTTTTTT
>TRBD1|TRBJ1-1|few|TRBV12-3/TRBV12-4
CASREQGGTEAFF
TGTGCCAGCAGGGAACAGGGGGGGACTGAAGCTTTCTTT
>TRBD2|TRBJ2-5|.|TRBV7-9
CASSLEAGPRETQYF
TGTGCCAGCAGCTTAGAAGCGGGACCGAGGGAGACCCAGTACTTC
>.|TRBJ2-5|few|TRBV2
CASSEAIRASQETQYF
TGTGCCAGCAGTGAAGCCATCAGGGCGTCCCAAGAGACCCAGTACTTC